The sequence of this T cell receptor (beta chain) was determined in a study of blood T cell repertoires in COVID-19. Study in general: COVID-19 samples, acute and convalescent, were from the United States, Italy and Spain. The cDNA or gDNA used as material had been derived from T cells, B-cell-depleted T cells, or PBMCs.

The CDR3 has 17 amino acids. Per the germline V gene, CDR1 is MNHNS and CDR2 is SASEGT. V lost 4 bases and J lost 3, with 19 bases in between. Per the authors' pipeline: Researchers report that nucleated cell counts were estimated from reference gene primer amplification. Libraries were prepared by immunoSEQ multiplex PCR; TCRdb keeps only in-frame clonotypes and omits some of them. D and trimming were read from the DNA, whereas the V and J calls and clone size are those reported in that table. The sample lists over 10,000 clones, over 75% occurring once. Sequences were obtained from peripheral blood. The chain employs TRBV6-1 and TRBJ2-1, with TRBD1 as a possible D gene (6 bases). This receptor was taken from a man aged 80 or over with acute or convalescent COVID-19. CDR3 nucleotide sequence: TGTGCCAGCAGTGGACACAGGGAAACAACCTACTACAATGAGCAGTTCTTC. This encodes CASSGHRETTYYNEQFF.